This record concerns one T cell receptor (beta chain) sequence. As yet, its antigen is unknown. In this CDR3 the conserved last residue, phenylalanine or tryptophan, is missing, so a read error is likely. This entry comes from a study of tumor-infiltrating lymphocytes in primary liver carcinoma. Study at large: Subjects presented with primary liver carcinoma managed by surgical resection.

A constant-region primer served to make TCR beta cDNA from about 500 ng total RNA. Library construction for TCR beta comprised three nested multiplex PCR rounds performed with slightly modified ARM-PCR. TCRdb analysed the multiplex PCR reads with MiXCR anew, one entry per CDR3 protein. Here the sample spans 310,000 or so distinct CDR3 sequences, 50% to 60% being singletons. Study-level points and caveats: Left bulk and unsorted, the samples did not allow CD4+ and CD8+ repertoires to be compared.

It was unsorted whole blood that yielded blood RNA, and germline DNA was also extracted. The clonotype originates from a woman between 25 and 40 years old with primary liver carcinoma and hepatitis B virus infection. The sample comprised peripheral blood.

CDR3 residues: CASTRDPVSYNSPLHC. As DNA, the CDR3 is TGTGCCAGCACCCGGGACCCGGTCTCCTATAATTCACCCCTCCACTGT. V gene TRBV6-5 combines with J gene TRBJ1-6; possibly TRBD1 for D (5 bases). The CDR3 runs 16 residues. CDR1 MNHEY and CDR2 SVGAGI come from the germline V gene. V gave up 7 bases and J gave up 0 bases, with 13 bases separating them.